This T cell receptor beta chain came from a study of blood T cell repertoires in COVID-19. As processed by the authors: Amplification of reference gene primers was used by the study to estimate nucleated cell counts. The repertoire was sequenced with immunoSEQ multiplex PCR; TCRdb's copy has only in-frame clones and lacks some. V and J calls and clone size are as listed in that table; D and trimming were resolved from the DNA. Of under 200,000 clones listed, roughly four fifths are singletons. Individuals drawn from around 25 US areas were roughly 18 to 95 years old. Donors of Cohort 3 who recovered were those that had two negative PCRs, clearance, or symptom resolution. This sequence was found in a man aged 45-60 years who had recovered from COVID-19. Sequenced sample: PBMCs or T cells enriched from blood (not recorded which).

The CDR3 here is CASSEKPSGQASYSPLHF. The CDR3 DNA sequence: TGTGCCAGCAGTGAAAAACCCTCCGGCCAGGCTTCTTATTCACCCCTCCACTTT. V and J are TRBV6-1 and TRBJ1-6; no firm D call. V was pared by 2 bases and J by 8 bases, with 22 bases between. Germline values: CDR1 MNHNS, CDR2 SASEGT. CDR3 length: 18 amino acids.